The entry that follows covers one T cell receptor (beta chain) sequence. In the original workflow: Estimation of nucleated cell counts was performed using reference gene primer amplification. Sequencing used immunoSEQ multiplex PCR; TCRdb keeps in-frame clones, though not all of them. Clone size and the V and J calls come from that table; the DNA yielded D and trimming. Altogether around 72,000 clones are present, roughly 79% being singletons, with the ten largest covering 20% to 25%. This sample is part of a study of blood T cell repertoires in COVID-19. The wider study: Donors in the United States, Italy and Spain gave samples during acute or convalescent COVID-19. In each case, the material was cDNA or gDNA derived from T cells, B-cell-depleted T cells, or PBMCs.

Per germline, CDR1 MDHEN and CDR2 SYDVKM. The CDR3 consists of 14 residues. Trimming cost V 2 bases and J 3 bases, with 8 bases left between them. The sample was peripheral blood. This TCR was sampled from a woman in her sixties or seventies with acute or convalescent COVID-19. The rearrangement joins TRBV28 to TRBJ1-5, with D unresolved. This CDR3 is CASSLSGDNQPQHF. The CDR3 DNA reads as TGTGCCAGCAGTTTAAGCGGGGACAATCAGCCCCAGCATTTT.